Sequencing of this T cell receptor (beta chain) was carried out in a study of human T cells and chemical hapten exposure. TCRdb used MiXCR to reprocess the RACE reads, holding one entry per CDR3 protein. This sample has tens of thousands of distinct CDR3 sequences, with 11% found just once. Time point denoted: pre-sensitization, week 0. The sample's treatment: therapeutic diphenylcyclopropenone sensitization with weekly scalp DPC. Venepuncture was done earlier than the placement of each patch test. This clonotype was recorded a few times. CDR1 and CDR2 (germline): MNHEY, SMNVEV (reference sequence). The CDR3 has 14 amino acids. V lost 2 bases and J 2 bases, leaving 8 bases between the germline ends.

The sequence was obtained from a woman in her forties with alopecia areata. Some clones in this sample may be carry-over from other donors' samples. The starting material was whole blood, obtained in connection with sensitization to the hapten diphenylcyclopropenone (DPC). V is TRBV27 and J is TRBJ2-3; no reliable D call. For the CDR3, the DNA is TGTGCCAGCAGTTTACTGCGAGCCACAGATACGCAGTATTTT. It translates to CASSLLRATDTQYF.